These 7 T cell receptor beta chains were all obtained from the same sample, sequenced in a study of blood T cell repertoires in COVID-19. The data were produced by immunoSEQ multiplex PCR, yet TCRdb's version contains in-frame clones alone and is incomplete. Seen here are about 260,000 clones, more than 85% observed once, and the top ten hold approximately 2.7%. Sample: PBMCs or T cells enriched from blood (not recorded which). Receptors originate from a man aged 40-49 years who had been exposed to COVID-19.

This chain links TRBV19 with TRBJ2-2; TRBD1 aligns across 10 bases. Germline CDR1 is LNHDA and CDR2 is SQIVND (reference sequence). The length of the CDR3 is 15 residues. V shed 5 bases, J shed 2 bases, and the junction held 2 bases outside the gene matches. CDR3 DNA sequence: TGTGCCAGTAGTCGGACAGGGGGTAACACCGGGGAGCTGTTTTTT. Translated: CASSRTGGNTGELFF.

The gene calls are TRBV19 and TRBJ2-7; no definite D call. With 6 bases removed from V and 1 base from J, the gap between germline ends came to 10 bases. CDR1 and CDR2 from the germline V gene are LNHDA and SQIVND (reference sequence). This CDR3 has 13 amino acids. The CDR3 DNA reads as TGTGCCAGTAGACAGAGTCCTTCCTACGAGCAGTACTTC. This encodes CASRQSPSYEQYF.

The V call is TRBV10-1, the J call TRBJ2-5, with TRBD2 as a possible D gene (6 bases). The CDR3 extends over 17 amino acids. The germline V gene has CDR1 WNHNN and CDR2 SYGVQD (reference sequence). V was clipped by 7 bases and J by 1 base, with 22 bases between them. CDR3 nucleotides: TGCGCCAGCAAGAGAGAGGACCGGGAGATTCCCCAAGAGACCCAGTACTTC. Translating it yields CASKREDREIPQETQYF.

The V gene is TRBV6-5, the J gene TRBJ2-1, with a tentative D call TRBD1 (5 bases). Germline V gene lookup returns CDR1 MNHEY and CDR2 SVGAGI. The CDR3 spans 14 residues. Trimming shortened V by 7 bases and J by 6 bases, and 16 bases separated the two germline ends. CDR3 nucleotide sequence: TGTGCCAGCACTCCCCTGACAGTAAGCAATGAGCAGTTCTTC. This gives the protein CASTPLTVSNEQFF.

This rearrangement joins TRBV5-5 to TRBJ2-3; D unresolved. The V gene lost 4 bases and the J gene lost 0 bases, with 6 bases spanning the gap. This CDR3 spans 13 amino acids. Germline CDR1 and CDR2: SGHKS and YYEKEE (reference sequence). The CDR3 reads CASSVASTDTQYF. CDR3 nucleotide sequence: TGTGCCAGCAGCGTAGCTAGCACAGATACGCAGTATTTT.

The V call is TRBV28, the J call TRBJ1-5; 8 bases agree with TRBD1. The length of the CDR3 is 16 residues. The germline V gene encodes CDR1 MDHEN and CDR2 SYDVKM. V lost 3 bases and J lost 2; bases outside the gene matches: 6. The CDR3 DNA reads TGTGCCAGCAGTTTCGCCGACAGGGGTCGCAATCAGCCCCAGCATTTT. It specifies CASSFADRGRNQPQHF.

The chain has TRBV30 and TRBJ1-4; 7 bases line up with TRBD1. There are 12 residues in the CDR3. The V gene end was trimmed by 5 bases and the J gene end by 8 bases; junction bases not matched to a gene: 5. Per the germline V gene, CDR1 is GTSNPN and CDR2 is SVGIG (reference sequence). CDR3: CAWGTGDEKLFF. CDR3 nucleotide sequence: TGTGCCTGGGGTACAGGGGACGAAAAACTGTTTTTT.